This T cell receptor beta chain is from a study of read filtering for tumor transcriptome and immune sequencing. On the study more broadly: R-ISS stage counts were under 10 for I, 16 for II, six or seven for III. Overall study findings and caveats: Approximately 80% of IR-seq clonotypes had one read, totaling about 3.5% of reads; RNA-seq: roughly 76% and 46%.

The CDR3 runs 15 residues. Germline values: CDR1 MNHNY, CDR2 SVGAGI (reference sequence). The V segment lost 2 bases and the J segment 4 bases; nucleotides outside the gene matches: 5. From 300 to 450 ng of RNA, a library with molecular barcoded alpha/delta and beta/gamma adaptors was made. One entry per CDR3 protein, called by TCRdb with MiXCR from the reads. The table records more than 100,000 distinct CDR3 sequences, approximately 12% of them present only once. A note on this clonotype: Its antigen is unidentified.

Sampling of bone marrow took place during active disease in every patient. The material sequenced was a population of CD138-negative cells sorted from bone marrow. This sequence was found in a donor aged 40 or over with multiple myeloma. V gene TRBV6-6 combines with J gene TRBJ1-1; TRBD1 matches at 9 bases. CDR3 loop: CASSYTQGAVTEAFF. In nucleotides, the CDR3 is TGTGCCAGCAGTTACACACAGGGGGCGGTCACTGAAGCTTTCTTT.